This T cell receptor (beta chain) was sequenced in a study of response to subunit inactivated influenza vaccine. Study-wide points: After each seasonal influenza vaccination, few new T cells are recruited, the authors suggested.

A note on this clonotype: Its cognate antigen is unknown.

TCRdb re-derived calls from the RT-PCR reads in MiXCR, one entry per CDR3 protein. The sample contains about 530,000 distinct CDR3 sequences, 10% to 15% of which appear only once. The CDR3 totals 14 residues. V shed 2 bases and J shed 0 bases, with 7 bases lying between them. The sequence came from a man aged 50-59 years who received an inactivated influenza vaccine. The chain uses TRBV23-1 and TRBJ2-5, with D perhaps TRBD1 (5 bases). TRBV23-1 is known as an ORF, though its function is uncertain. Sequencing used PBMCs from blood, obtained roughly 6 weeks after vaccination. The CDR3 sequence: CASSQGADQETQYF. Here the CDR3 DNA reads TGCGCCAGCAGTCAAGGGGCAGACCAAGAGACCCAGTACTTC.